The T cell receptor beta chain described here comes from a study of beta chain features in type 1 diabetes. Study observations and caveats: Moderately but significantly shorter TCRB CDR3s were found in Type 1 diabetes patients in all four CD4+ subsets.

With regard to this clone: Its antigen is unknown.

Expressed TCRB transcripts were sequenced because the entire RNA isolate underwent reverse transcription. Some clones are missing from TCRdb's copy, which holds only in-frame ones; the method was immunoSEQ multiplex PCR. Counted here are 600,000 or so clones, about 14% occurring once; the ten biggest clones make up just under 0.04%. The TCR originated in a man in his late teens or twenties with type 1 diabetes. The sequenced sample consisted of naive CD4+ T cells from blood.

In DNA, the CDR3 is TGTGCCAGCAGCCAAGAGGGTTGGACAGGGACATTGAACACTGAAGCTTTCTTT. Translating it yields CASSQEGWTGTLNTEAFF. The V gene is TRBV4-2, the J gene TRBJ1-1, with 8 bases fitting TRBD1. Germline loops: CDR1 LGHNA, CDR2 YNFKEQ. Losses at the gene ends were 0 bases for V and 0 bases for J; bases not matched to a gene: 9. This CDR3 region has 18 residues.